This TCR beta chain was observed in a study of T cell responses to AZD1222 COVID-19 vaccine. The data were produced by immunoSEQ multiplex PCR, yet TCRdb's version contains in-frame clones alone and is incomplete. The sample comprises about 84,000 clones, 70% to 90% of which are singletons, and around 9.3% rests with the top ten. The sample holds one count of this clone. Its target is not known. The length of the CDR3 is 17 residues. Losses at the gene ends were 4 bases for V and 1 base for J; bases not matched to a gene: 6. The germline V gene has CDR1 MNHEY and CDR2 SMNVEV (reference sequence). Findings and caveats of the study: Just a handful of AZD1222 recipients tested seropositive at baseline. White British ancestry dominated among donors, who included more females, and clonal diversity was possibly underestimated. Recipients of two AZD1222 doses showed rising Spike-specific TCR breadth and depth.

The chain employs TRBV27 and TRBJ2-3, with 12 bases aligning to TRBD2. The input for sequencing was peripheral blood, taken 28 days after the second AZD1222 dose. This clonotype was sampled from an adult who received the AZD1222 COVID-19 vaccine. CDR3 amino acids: CASSSLAGGVGTDTQYF. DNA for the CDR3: TGTGCCAGCAGTTCGCTAGCGGGGGGGGTGGGCACAGATACGCAGTATTTT.